This TCR beta chain was sequenced for a study of technical replicates of blood from several donors. This clone was detected once. TCRdb's copy holds only in-frame clones and misses some; the assay was immunoSEQ multiplex PCR. The profile shows tens of thousands of clones, over 85% of them singletons. CDR3 length: 15 amino acids. V lost 5 bases to trimming and J lost 3 bases; unmatched junction nucleotides: 8. Germline V gene sequence: CDR1 SEHNR, CDR2 FQNEAQ (reference sequence). Sequenced sample: T cells isolated from PBMCs. The chain uses TRBV7-9 and TRBJ2-7; 9 bases are a match to TRBD2. This receptor was identified in a human donor in good health. The CDR3 DNA reads TGTGCCAGCAGCCGTCTCCTAGCGGGAATCTACGAGCAGTACTTC. This encodes CASSRLLAGIYEQYF.